The clone carrying this T cell receptor beta chain occurred a few times. This specimen comes from a study of blood T cell repertoires in COVID-19. The data were produced by immunoSEQ multiplex PCR, yet TCRdb's version contains in-frame clones alone and is incomplete. The sample consists of 490,000 or so clones, 80% to 90% of them appearing once. This CDR3 has 13 residues. The ends lost 5 bases at V and 10 bases at J; junction bases unmatched: 8. Germline V CDR1 and CDR2: SQVTM, ANQGSEA. The receptor was isolated from a woman in her sixties or seventies who had recovered from COVID-19. Sequenced material: PBMCs or T cells enriched from blood (not recorded which). The gene calls are TRBV29-1 and TRBJ1-6; 7 bases align to TRBD1. The CDR3 sequence is CSVRQGRDSPLHF. The CDR3, as DNA: TGCAGCGTTAGACAGGGTCGGGACTCACCCCTCCACTTT.